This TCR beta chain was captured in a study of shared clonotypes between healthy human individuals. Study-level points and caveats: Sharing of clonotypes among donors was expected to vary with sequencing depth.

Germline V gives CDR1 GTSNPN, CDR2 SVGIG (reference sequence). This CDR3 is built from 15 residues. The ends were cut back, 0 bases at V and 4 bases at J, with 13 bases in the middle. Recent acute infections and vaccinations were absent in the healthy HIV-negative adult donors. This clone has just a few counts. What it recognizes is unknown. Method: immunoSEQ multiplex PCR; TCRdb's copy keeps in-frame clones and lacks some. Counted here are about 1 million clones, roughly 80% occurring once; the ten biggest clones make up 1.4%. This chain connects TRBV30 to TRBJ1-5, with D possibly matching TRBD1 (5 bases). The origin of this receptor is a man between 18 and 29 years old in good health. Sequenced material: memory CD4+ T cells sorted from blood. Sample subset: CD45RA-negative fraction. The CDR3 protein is CAWSVLSGENQPQHF. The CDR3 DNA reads TGTGCCTGGAGTGTACTGTCGGGGGAAAATCAGCCCCAGCATTTT. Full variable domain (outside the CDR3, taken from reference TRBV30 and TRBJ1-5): SQTIHQWPATLVQPVGSPLSLECTVEGTSNPNLYWYRQAAGRGLQLLFYSVGIGQISSEVPQNLSASRPQDRQFILSSKKLLLSDSGFYLCAWSVLSGENQPQHFGDGTRLSIL.